The 7 T cell receptor beta chains below come from one sample, sequenced in a study of CD8 T cells in ankylosing spondylitis. Study results and limitations: Blood from ankylosing spondylitis patients appeared to carry a characteristic roughly 8-variant TCR beta motif.

Each CDR3 protein gets one entry after TCRdb re-called the 5' RACE reads with MiXCR. The sample has approximately 150,000 distinct CDR3 sequences, roughly 18% seen once; the top ten hold approximately 33%. Their cognate antigens are unknown. Sequenced sample: blood, either unsorted or a sorted T cell fraction (not recorded which). The receptors come from a male donor with ankylosing spondylitis.

This chain links TRBV20-1 with TRBJ2-3; D may be TRBD2 (5 bases). The CDR3 loop spans 13 amino acids. Germline V lookup: CDR1 DFQATT, CDR2 SNEGSKA (reference sequence). V was shortened by 0 bases and J by 5 bases, with 9 bases between the two germline ends. In nucleotides, the CDR3 is TGCAGTGCTAGAGAAACACGGGGAGATACGCAGTATTTT. Amino acids: CSARETRGDTQYF.

This clonotype has a handful of counts. The chain employs TRBV5-6 and TRBJ1-1; D remains unclear. This CDR3 contains 12 residues. Per the germline V gene, CDR1 is SGHDT and CDR2 is YYEEEE. With 3 bases removed from V and 7 bases from J, the gap between germline ends came to 10 bases. CDR3 loop: CASSSLTVEAFF. For the CDR3, the DNA is TGTGCCAGCAGCTCCCTGACGGTTGAAGCTTTCTTT.

This clonotype was seen more than once but under ten times. This chain links TRBV24-1 with TRBJ2-5; a possible D gene is TRBD1 (6 bases). Deletions cut 4 bases from V and 2 bases from J, with 16 bases between. The germline V gene encodes CDR1 KGHDR and CDR2 SFDVKD. This CDR3 contains 16 residues. The DNA of the CDR3 is TGTGCCACCAGTGACGCTGGACAGAATCCTCAAGAGACCCAGTACTTC. It translates to CATSDAGQNPQETQYF.

The sample holds a few counts of this clonotype. V is TRBV27 and J is TRBJ2-7; weak D call: TRBD1 (6 bases). The CDR3 has 11 amino acids. Germline loops: CDR1 MNHEY, CDR2 SMNVEV (reference sequence). V lost 5 bases and J 6 bases, leaving 8 bases between the germline ends. CDR3 nucleotide sequence: TGTGCCAGCAGTGGGGGCCCCGAGCAGTACTTC. Translated: CASSGGPEQYF.

V usage is TRBV27 and J usage is TRBJ2-3, with D tentatively TRBD2 (5 bases). V lost 5 bases to trimming and J lost 0 bases, with 15 bases between them. CDR1 MNHEY and CDR2 SMNVEV come from the germline V gene (reference sequence). This CDR3 spans 16 amino acids. CDR3 residues: CASSPWAGGSTDTQYF. Written as DNA, the CDR3 is TGTGCCAGCAGTCCTTGGGCGGGCGGGAGCACAGATACGCAGTATTTT.

The table lists this clonotype with a few counts. V and J are TRBV9 and TRBJ1-4; 7 bases map to TRBD1. Looked up from germline, CDR1 is SGDLS and CDR2 is YYNGEE. The CDR3 contains 14 residues. V trimming: 0 bases; J trimming: 5 bases; junction bases outside the gene matches: 1. The CDR3 loop reads CASSVAGQNEKLFF. The DNA of the CDR3 is TGTGCCAGCAGCGTAGCGGGACAGAATGAAAAACTGTTTTTT.

The chain employs TRBV7-6 and TRBJ2-2; 7 bases agree with TRBD1. Per the germline V gene, CDR1 is SGHVS and CDR2 is FNYEAQ. Trimming removed 3 bases from V and 6 bases from J; junction bases left unmatched: 13. CDR3 length equals 17 residues. CDR3 in amino acids: CASSFPAGQGVAGELFF. CDR3 sequence (DNA): TGTGCCAGCAGCTTCCCTGCTGGGCAGGGGGTGGCCGGGGAGCTGTTTTTT.